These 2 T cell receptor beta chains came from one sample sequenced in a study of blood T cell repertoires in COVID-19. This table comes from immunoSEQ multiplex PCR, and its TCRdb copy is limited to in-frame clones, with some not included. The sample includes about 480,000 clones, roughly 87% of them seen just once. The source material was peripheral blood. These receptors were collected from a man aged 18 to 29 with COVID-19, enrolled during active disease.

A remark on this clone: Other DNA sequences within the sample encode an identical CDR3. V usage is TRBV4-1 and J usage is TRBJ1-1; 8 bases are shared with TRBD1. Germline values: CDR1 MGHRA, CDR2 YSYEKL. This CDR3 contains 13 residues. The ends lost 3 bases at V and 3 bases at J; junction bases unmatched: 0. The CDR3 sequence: CASSQDRDTEAFF. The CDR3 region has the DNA TGCGCCAGCAGCCAGGACAGGGACACTGAAGCTTTCTTT.

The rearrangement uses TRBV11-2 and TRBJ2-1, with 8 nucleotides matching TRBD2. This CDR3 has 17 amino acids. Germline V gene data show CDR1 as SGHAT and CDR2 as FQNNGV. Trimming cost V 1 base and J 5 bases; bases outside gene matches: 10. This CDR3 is CASSLVRFGLANNEQFF. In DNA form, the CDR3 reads TGTGCCAGCAGCTTAGTCAGATTTGGACTAGCTAACAATGAGCAGTTCTTC.